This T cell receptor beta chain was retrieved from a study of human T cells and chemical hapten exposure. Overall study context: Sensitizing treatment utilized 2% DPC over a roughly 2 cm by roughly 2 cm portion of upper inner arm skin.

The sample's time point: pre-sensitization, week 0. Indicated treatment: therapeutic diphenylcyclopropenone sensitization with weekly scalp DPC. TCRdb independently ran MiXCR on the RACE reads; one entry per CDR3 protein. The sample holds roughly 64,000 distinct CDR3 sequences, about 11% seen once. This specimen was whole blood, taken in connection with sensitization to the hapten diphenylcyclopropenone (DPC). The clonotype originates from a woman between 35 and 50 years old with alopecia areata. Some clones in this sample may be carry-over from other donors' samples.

For the CDR3, the DNA is TGTGCCAGCAGTTTAGGGACAGGGGCCACCACTGAAGCTTTCTTT. It translates to CASSLGTGATTEAFF. J is TRBJ1-1 and V is TRBV27, with 10 bases that match TRBD1. The CDR3 runs to 15 residues. Germline CDR1 is MNHEY and CDR2 is SMNVEV (reference sequence). Trimming cost V 2 bases and J 4 bases; bases outside gene matches: 4.